This T cell receptor (beta chain) was observed in a study of shared clonotypes between healthy human individuals. Study-level findings and limits: A limitation of the genetic and exposure-history diversity represented arose from few donors. Clonotypes not shared had lower generation probabilities than those common to all four donors. Generally, naive subsets came out with larger estimated richness than memory subsets.

As concerns this clone: Its antigen is still unknown.

Clones were read by immunoSEQ multiplex PCR, and TCRdb kept only the in-frame ones, dropping some. The sample yields more than 500,000 clones, around 95% seen once. This TCR was sampled from a woman in her 30s in good health. The sample was naive CD4+ T cells sorted from blood. The subset: CD45RA+ positively selected.

CDR3 protein: CASSAGLPYEQYF. DNA for the CDR3: TGTGCCAGCAGCGCCGGGCTTCCCTACGAGCAGTACTTC. The V and J genes are TRBV9 and TRBJ2-7; D not resolved. V was cut by 3 bases and J by 2 bases, with 9 bases left in between. CDR1 is SGDLS and CDR2 is YYNGEE in the germline V gene. The CDR3 contains 13 residues. Full variable domain (remainder filled in from reference TRBV9 and TRBJ2-7): DSGVTQTPKHLITATGQRVTLRCSPRSGDLSVYWYQQSLDQGLQFLIQYYNGEERAKGNILERFSAQQFPDLHSELNLSSLELGDSALYFCASSAGLPYEQYFGPGTRLTVT.